This T cell receptor (beta chain) was sequenced in a study of blood T cell repertoires in COVID-19. The table came from immunoSEQ multiplex PCR; TCRdb's copy has only in-frame clones and leaves some out. In the table there are about 140,000 clones, about three quarters of which are singletons. Cohorts were based on clinical histories the participants reported. CDR1 WSHSY and CDR2 SAAADI come from the germline V gene. The germline V and J ends were trimmed by 6 bases and 0 bases, with 8 bases remaining between them. The CDR3 length is 13 residues. The gene calls are TRBV10-2 and TRBJ1-1, with a possible D match to TRBD1 (6 bases). This TCR was recovered from a woman aged 50 to 65 who had recovered from COVID-19. The sample comprised PBMCs or T cells enriched from blood (not recorded which). CDR3 nucleotides: TGCGCCAGCAGACAGGGTGTGAACACTGAAGCTTTCTTT. It encodes CASRQGVNTEAFF.